Each of the 32 T cell receptor beta chains below was sequenced from the same sample in a study of response to subunit inactivated influenza vaccine. MiXCR, applied by TCRdb to the RT-PCR reads, yields one record per CDR3 protein. The sample lists 450,000 to 600,000 distinct CDR3 sequences; around 8% were seen once. Sequences were derived from PBMCs from blood, sampled 23 to 25 months after vaccination. Source of these receptors: a man aged 50 to 69 who received an inactivated influenza vaccine.

This clonotype was counted ten times or more. This chain joins TRBV5-5 and TRBJ2-7, with D possibly being TRBD1 or TRBD2 (7 bases each). Germline CDR1 SGHKS, CDR2 YYEKEE (reference sequence). The V end lost 1 base, the J end lost 4 bases, and 21 bases lay between the germline ends. The CDR3 consists of 17 residues. Here the CDR3 reads CASSLPQGGNSIYEQYF. DNA of the CDR3: TGTGCCAGCAGCTTGCCCCAGGGGGGGAACTCGATTTACGAGCAGTACTTC.

This chain joins TRBV15 and TRBJ1-2; D uncertain. The CDR3 spans 14 residues. V lost 5 bases and J 4 bases, leaving 14 bases between the germline ends. Germline-derived CDR1 and CDR2 are LNHNV and YYDKDF (reference sequence). The CDR3 is CATSPVEGPYGYTF. In DNA form, the CDR3 reads TGTGCCACCAGCCCGGTGGAGGGTCCCTATGGCTACACCTTC.

There are many counts of this clonotype. The rearrangement joins TRBV12-3 or TRBV12-4 to TRBJ2-1; 11 bases are a match to TRBD2. This CDR3 has 16 residues. V lost 6 bases and J lost 2; bases outside the gene matches: 6. This chain's CDR3 is CASSGTSGFTYNEQFF. The CDR3 region has the DNA TGTGCCAGCAGCGGGACTAGCGGCTTTACCTACAATGAGCAGTTCTTC.

This clonotype was counted a few times. The chain combines TRBV20-1 with TRBJ1-2, with 9 bases matching TRBD1. Trimming at V came to 2 bases and at J to 2 bases, leaving 6 bases not matched to a gene. CDR3 length equals 15 residues. Germline V CDR1 and CDR2: DFQATT, SNEGSKA (reference sequence). The CDR3 DNA is TGCAGTGCTAGACCGACCGGGACAGGGAACTATGGCTACACCTTC. Its protein product is CSARPTGTGNYGYTF.

This clonotype was detected ten times or more. The V gene is TRBV5-5, the J gene TRBJ2-2, with D unresolved. The V gene's germline CDR1 is SGHKS and CDR2 YYEKEE (reference sequence). The length of the CDR3 is 14 residues. The germline V and J ends were trimmed by 0 bases and 3 bases, with 6 bases remaining between them. The CDR3 DNA is TGTGCCAGCAGCTTGGTGTCGGACACCGGGGAGCTGTTTTTT. Translation gives CASSLVSDTGELFF.

A few counts support this clonotype. V and J are TRBV6-1 and TRBJ1-4; 7 bases fit TRBD1. The CDR3 covers 15 residues. Germline V gene lookup returns CDR1 MNHNS and CDR2 SASEGT. The ends lost 5 bases at V and 8 bases at J; junction bases unmatched: 11. CDR3 sequence reads: CASSPSRQGYEKLFF. CDR3 in DNA: TGTGCCAGCAGTCCCTCCCGACAGGGATACGAAAAACTGTTTTTT.

This clonotype was counted ten times or more. The chain uses TRBV27 and TRBJ2-1; tentative D call: TRBD1 (6 bases). Looked up from germline, CDR1 is MNHEY and CDR2 is SMNVEV (reference sequence). The CDR3 consists of 14 residues. Trimming took off 5 bases at V and 4 bases at J, with 12 bases between the two ends. CDR3: CASSRPGTYNEQFF. The CDR3 bases are TGTGCCAGCAGTAGACCCGGGACATACAATGAGCAGTTCTTC.

This clonotype has only one observation. The V gene is TRBV3-1, the J gene TRBJ1-2; TRBD1 matches 7 bases. Trimming took 0 bases from V and 14 from J; bases not matched to a gene: 12. The CDR3 runs 14 residues. In germline, CDR1 is LGHDT, CDR2 YNNKEL (reference sequence). The CDR3: CASSQELRSDRITF. For the CDR3, the DNA is TGTGCCAGCAGCCAAGAATTGAGATCGGACAGGATTACCTTC.

The sample holds a few counts of this clonotype. This chain connects TRBV6-1 to TRBJ2-1; D perhaps matches TRBD1 (5 bases). The V end lost 6 bases, the J end lost 5 bases, and 17 bases lay between the germline ends. CDR1 is MNHNS and CDR2 is SASEGT in the germline V gene. The CDR3 length is 15 residues. The CDR3, as DNA: TGTGCCAGCAGCATTGACAGAAGGTTCAACAATGAGCAGTTCTTC. It is translated as CASSIDRRFNNEQFF.

This clonotype showed up many times. The chain has TRBV3-1 and TRBJ2-1; 12 nucleotides agree with TRBD2. V lost 3 bases, J lost 6 bases, and 9 bases stayed unmatched. CDR3 size: 17 residues. Germline CDR1 and CDR2: LGHDT and YNNKEL (reference sequence). The CDR3 bases are TGTGCCAGCAGCCATCCCACGACTAGCGGGAGCCGCAATGAGCAGTTCTTC. Encoded protein: CASSHPTTSGSRNEQFF.

V and J are TRBV20-1 and TRBJ2-7, with 9 positions matching TRBD1. CDR3 length: 17 amino acids. The trim removed 0 bases at V and 0 bases at J, leaving 9 bases unmatched. The germline V gene encodes CDR1 DFQATT and CDR2 SNEGSKA (reference sequence). The CDR3 region has the DNA TGCAGTGCTAGAGATTTGTTAGGGACAGGGAGCTCCTACGAGCAGTACTTC. It encodes CSARDLLGTGSSYEQYF.

There are a few counts of this clonotype. As DNA, the CDR3 is TGCGCCAGCAGTGAGTCTTGGGCAGGGAGCACCGGGGAGCTGTTTTTT. Translating it yields CASSESWAGSTGELFF. V is TRBV10-1 and J is TRBJ2-2; either TRBD1 or TRBD2 may fit D (5 bases each). V lost 0 bases to trimming and J lost 4 bases, with 12 bases between them. Looked up from germline, CDR1 is WNHNN and CDR2 is SYGVQD (reference sequence). This CDR3 region has 16 residues.

The genes are TRBV4-3 and TRBJ2-3; D may be TRBD2 (6 bases). From germline, CDR1 is LGHNA and CDR2 YSLEER. V gave up 2 bases and J gave up 4 bases, with 13 bases separating them. The CDR3 is 15 amino acids. The CDR3 nucleotides read TGCGCCAGCAGCCAACAACTAGCCGCGGCAGATACGCAGTATTTT. It codes for CASSQQLAAADTQYF.

This clonotype occurred a few times. The rearrangement uses TRBV6-1 and TRBJ1-5; the D is unclear. V was trimmed by 7 bases and J by 0 bases, leaving 7 bases between them. Looked up from germline, CDR1 is MNHNS and CDR2 is SASEGT. CDR3 size: 13 residues. CDR3 residues: CASMRGSNQPQHF. The CDR3 nucleotides read TGTGCCAGCATGCGGGGTAGCAATCAGCCCCAGCATTTT.

This clonotype has only a few counts. The rearrangement links TRBV6-2 or TRBV6-3 to TRBJ2-5; 10 positions match TRBD2. The length of the CDR3 is 13 residues. CDR1 and CDR2 (germline): MNHEY, SVGEGT. Trimming took 6 bases from V and 4 from J; bases not matched to a gene: 2. This chain's CDR3 is CASRTSGRETQYF. CDR3 nucleotide sequence: TGTGCCAGCAGGACTAGCGGGCGAGAGACCCAGTACTTC.

The rearrangement joins TRBV29-1 to TRBJ1-2; D is uncertain. The CDR3 is 10 residues long. The V gene's germline CDR1 is SQVTM and CDR2 ANQGSEA. V lost 7 bases, J lost 7 bases, and 10 bases lay in between. Here the CDR3 DNA reads TGCAGCGCTTTCCACGCTGGCTACACCTTC. This sequence encodes CSAFHAGYTF.

V and J are TRBV7-2 and TRBJ2-7; D gene ambiguous. CDR1 SGHTA and CDR2 FQGNSA come from the germline V gene. The CDR3 extends over 16 amino acids. The V gene lost 0 bases and the J gene lost 4 bases, with 16 bases spanning the gap. Here the CDR3 DNA reads TGTGCCAGCAGCTTAGCTGCCCAGCTTCTAGGGTACGAGCAGTACTTC. It translates to CASSLAAQLLGYEQYF.

Only a few counts were recorded for this clonotype. This chain joins TRBV12-3 or TRBV12-4 and TRBJ2-7; 9 nucleotides line up with TRBD2. The CDR3 length is 14 residues. V was pared by 5 bases and J by 2 bases, with 4 bases of the junction left unmatched. The CDR3 region is CASSRGRVPYEQYF. The DNA for the CDR3 is TGTGCCAGCAGTCGCGGGAGGGTTCCCTACGAGCAGTACTTC.

This rearrangement joins TRBV7-6 to TRBJ2-5; 9 bases agree with TRBD2. The V gene end was trimmed by 1 base and the J gene end by 5 bases; junction bases not matched to a gene: 11. CDR1 and CDR2 (germline): SGHVS, FNYEAQ. This CDR3 comprises 17 residues. The CDR3 nucleotides are TGTGCCAGCAGCTTAGTAATGGCGGGGGGGCCTCTTGAGACCCAGTACTTC. Translated: CASSLVMAGGPLETQYF.

Regarding this clonotype: Possible read error: a much larger clone is one base away. J is TRBJ1-2 and V is TRBV2; D is possibly TRBD1 (5 bases). CDR1 and CDR2 from the germline V gene are SNHLY and FYNNEI. The V gene lost 9 bases and the J gene lost 0 bases, with 11 bases spanning the gap. The CDR3 is 13 amino acids. CDR3: CARLSGPNYGYTF. The CDR3 DNA reads TGTGCCAGACTATCGGGGCCTAACTATGGCTACACCTTC.

Only a few counts were recorded for this clonotype. The gene calls are TRBV7-8 and TRBJ2-7; D is possibly TRBD1 (6 bases). The CDR3 sequence is 15 residues long. V was shortened by 4 bases and J by 2 bases, with 15 bases between the two germline ends. Germline loops: CDR1 SGHVS, CDR2 FQNEAQ. CDR3 sequence (DNA): TGTGCCAGCAGCTCCAAGACGGGGACAACCTACGAGCAGTACTTC. It translates to CASSSKTGTTYEQYF.

In its sample, this clonotype was seen a few times. The chain is built from TRBV28 and TRBJ1-1, with D unresolved. The CDR3 totals 16 residues. The germline CDR1 and CDR2 sequences are MDHEN and SYDVKM. The V and J ends lost 6 bases and 2 bases respectively, with 19 bases between them. In nucleotides, the CDR3 is TGTGCCAGCAGGACTCTAGACACGAATATTAACACTGAAGCTTTCTTT. It yields the protein CASRTLDTNINTEAFF.

J is TRBJ1-5 and V is TRBV7-2; TRBD1 matches 9 bases. Germline CDR1 and CDR2: SGHTA and FQGNSA. V was clipped by 5 bases and J by 5 bases; unmatched bases: 10. The CDR3 is made up of 16 amino acids. The CDR3 region is CASSLSGTGTYQPQHF. DNA for the CDR3: TGTGCCAGCAGCCTCTCCGGGACAGGGACGTATCAGCCCCAGCATTTT. The variable domain in full, with the rest retrieved from reference TRBV7-2 and TRBJ1-5, is GAGVSQSPSNKVTEKGKDVELRCDPISGHTALYWYRQSLGQGLEFLIYFQGNSAPDKSGLPSDRFSAERTGGSVSTLTIQRTQQEDSAVYLCASSLSGTGTYQPQHFGDGTRLSIL.

There are a few counts of this clonotype. The chain couples TRBV12-3 or TRBV12-4 to TRBJ2-1; D is unresolved. V was cut by 6 bases and J by 6 bases, with 12 bases left in between. CDR3 length: 13 residues. CDR3 region: CASSALRSNEQFF. CDR3 coding DNA: TGTGCCAGCAGCGCCCTGCGCAGCAATGAGCAGTTCTTC.

The genes are TRBV7-9 and TRBJ1-3; D possibly corresponds to TRBD1 (5 bases). CDR3 length equals 16 residues. The V and J ends lost 3 bases and 0 bases respectively, with 12 bases between them. The germline V gene encodes CDR1 SEHNR and CDR2 FQNEAQ (reference sequence). CDR3 loop: CASSLRGRRSGNTIYF. CDR3 nucleotides: TGTGCCAGCAGCTTGAGGGGCAGGCGCTCTGGAAACACCATATATTTT.

This clonotype was seen ten or more times. The V and J genes are TRBV5-1 and TRBJ2-7, with 8 nucleotides matching TRBD1. V shed 0 bases and J 5 bases; nucleotides not matched to a gene: 7. The CDR3 contains 15 residues. CDR1 SGHRS and CDR2 YFSETQ come from the germline V gene. The CDR3: CASSLVPGGRNEQYF. In DNA, the CDR3 is TGCGCCAGCAGCTTGGTTCCAGGGGGCAGGAACGAGCAGTACTTC.

The chain employs TRBV7-8 and TRBJ2-7; the D is unclear. Looked up from germline, CDR1 is SGHVS and CDR2 is FQNEAQ. This CDR3 has 14 amino acids. V lost 0 bases and J lost 3, with 9 bases in between. The CDR3, as DNA: TGTGCCAGCAGCTTAGCGATAGGCGGCTACGAGCAGTACTTC. Translated: CASSLAIGGYEQYF. Full variable domain (outside the CDR3, taken from reference TRBV7-8 and TRBJ2-7): GAGVSQSPRYKVAKRGQDVALRCDPISGHVSLFWYQQALGQGPEFLTYFQNEAQLDKSGLPSDRFFAERPEGSVSTLKIQRTQQEDSAVYLCASSLAIGGYEQYFGPGTRLTVT.

In its sample, this clonotype was seen many times. The chain is built from TRBV20-1 and TRBJ1-1; TRBD1 is a possible D gene (6 bases). Germline V gene sequence: CDR1 DFQATT, CDR2 SNEGSKA (reference sequence). Trimming stripped 3 bases from V and 1 base from J, with 6 bases between. This CDR3 has 12 residues. DNA of the CDR3: TGCAGTGCTAGGACAGGGAACACTGAAGCTTTCTTT. Its translation: CSARTGNTEAFF.

This chain connects TRBV7-3 to TRBJ2-7; either TRBD1 or TRBD2 may supply D (5 bases each). Trimming cost V 4 bases and J 5 bases, with 15 bases left between them. This CDR3 has 14 amino acids. In germline, CDR1 is SGHTA, CDR2 FQGTGA. For the CDR3, the DNA is TGTGCCAGCAGCTCAGAGGGGTTTAGTGACGAGCAGTACTTC. Protein sequence: CASSSEGFSDEQYF.

This clonotype has a handful of counts. The V and J genes are TRBV7-2 and TRBJ2-7; tentative D call: TRBD2 (5 bases). The V end was cut by 2 bases, the J end by 1 base, with 18 bases between. Germline CDR1 SGHTA, CDR2 FQGNSA. The CDR3 runs 17 residues. The CDR3: CASSLNRWRQDSYEQYF. DNA for the CDR3: TGTGCCAGCAGCTTAAATAGATGGAGGCAGGATTCCTACGAGCAGTACTTC.

Many counts were recorded for this clonotype. The chain uses TRBV5-1 and TRBJ2-7, with D possibly TRBD1 on 5 matching bases. The V gene's germline CDR1 is SGHRS and CDR2 YFSETQ. The length of the CDR3 is 14 residues. V lost 6 bases and J 0 bases, leaving 13 bases between the germline ends. CDR3 nucleotides: TGCGCCAGCACCCCGACAGAAGTCTCCTACGAGCAGTACTTC. Amino acids: CASTPTEVSYEQYF.

This clonotype was detected ten times or more. CDR3 region: CASRPGLLFYSLERGDTIYF. As DNA, the CDR3 is TGTGCCAGCAGACCGGGACTGCTCTTTTACTCTCTGGAAAGAGGAGACACCATATATTTT. This chain uses TRBV12-3 or TRBV12-4 with TRBJ1-3, with a tentative D call TRBD1 (5 bases). Trimming cost V 6 bases and J 8 bases, with 35 bases left between them. The CDR3 has 20 residues.